This T cell receptor beta chain stems from a study of shared clonotypes between healthy human individuals. Study-wide results and caveats: Generation probabilities were higher for clonotypes shared across all four sorted-subset donors than for unshared ones.

This clone has only a few counts. The antigen is undetermined. Per germline, CDR1 DFQATT and CDR2 SNEGSKA (reference sequence). The CDR3 sequence is 11 residues long. V lost 5 bases and J 11 bases, leaving 15 bases between the germline ends. The table came from immunoSEQ multiplex PCR; TCRdb's copy has only in-frame clones and leaves some out. The sample includes about 1 million clones, more than 60% seen only once; the top ten take over 1.3%. The specimen sequenced was memory CD4+ T cells sorted from blood. The subset is: CD45RA-negative fraction. The chain uses TRBV20-1 and TRBJ1-1; tentatively, D is TRBD1 (6 bases). The clonotype was recovered from a man younger than 35 in good health. The CDR3 protein is CSADTGIGAFF. The CDR3 DNA reads as TGCAGTGCTGATACAGGGATTGGTGCTTTCTTT.